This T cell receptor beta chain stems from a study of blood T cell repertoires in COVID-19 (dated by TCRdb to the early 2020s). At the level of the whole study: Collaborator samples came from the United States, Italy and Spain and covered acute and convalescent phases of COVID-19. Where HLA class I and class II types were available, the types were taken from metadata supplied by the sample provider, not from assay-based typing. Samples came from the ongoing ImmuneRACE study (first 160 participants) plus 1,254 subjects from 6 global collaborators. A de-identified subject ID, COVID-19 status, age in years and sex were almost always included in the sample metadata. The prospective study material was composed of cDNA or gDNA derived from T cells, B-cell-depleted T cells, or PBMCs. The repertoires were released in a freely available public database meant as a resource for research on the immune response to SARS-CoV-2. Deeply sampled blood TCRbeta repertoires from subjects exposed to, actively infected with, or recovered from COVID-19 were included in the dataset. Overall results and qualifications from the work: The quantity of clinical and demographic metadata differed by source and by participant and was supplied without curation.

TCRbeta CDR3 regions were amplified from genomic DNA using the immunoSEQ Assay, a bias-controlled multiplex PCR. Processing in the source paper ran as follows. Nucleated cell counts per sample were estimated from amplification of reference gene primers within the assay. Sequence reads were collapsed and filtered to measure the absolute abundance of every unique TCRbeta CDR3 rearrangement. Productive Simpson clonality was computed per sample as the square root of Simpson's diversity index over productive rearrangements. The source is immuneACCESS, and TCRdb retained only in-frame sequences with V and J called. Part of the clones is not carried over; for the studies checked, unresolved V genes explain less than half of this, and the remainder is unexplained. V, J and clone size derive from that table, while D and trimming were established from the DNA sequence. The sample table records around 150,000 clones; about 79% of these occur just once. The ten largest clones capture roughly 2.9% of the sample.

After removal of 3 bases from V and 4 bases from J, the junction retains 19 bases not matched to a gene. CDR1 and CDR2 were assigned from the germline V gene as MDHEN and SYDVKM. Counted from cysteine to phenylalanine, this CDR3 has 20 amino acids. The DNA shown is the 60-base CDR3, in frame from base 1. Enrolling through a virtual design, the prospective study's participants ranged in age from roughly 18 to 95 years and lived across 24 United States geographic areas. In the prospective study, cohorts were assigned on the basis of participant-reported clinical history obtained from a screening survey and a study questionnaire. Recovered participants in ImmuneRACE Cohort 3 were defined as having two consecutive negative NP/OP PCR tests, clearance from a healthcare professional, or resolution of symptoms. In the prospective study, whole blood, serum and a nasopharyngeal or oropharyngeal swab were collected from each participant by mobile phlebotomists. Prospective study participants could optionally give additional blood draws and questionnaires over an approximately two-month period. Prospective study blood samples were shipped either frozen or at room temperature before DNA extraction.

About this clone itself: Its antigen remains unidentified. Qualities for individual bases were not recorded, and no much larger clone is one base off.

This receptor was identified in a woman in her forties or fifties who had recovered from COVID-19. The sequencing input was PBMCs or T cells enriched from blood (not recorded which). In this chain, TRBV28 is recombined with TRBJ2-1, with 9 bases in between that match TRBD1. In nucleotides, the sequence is TGTGCCAGCAGTTTCCCTCCGGGACAGGGACGAAGCATACCTTACAATGAGCAGTTCTTC. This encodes CASSFPPGQGRSIPYNEQFF.